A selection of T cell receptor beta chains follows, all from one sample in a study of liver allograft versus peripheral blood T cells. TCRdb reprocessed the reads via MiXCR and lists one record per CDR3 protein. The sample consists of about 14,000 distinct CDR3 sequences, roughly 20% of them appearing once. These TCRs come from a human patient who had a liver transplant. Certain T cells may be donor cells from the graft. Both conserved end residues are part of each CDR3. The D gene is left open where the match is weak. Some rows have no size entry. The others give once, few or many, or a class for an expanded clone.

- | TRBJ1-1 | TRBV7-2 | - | TGTGCCAGCAGCGGACAGTTTAACACTGAAGCTTTCTTT | CASSGQFNTEAFF
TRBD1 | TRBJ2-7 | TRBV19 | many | TGTGCCAGTAGTATTGGGACAGGGGGGCTCTACGAGCAGTACTTC | CASSIGTGGLYEQYF
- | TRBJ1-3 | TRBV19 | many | TGTGCCAGTAGTATAGGTGGAACTGGAAACACCATATATTTT | CASSIGGTGNTIYF
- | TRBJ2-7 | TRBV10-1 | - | TGCGCCAGCAGTGATGGGGGCCGCCGGGGCAACGAGCAGTACTTC | CASSDGGRRGNEQYF
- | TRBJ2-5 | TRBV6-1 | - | TGTGCCAGCAGTGCCACAGGGACGATAGAGACCCAGTACTTC | CASSATGTIETQYF
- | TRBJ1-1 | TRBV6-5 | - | TGTGCCAGCAGTTACTCGATGGCCTGGACAGCGAACACTGAAGCTTTCTTT | CASSYSMAWTANTEAFF
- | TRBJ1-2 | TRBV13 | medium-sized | TGTGCCAGCAGCTTGGGATCCGGGACTGCGAACTATGGCTACACCTTC | CASSLGSGTANYGYTF
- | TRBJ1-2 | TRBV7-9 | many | TGTGCCGTTGAGGGGGGAGGGACCTATGGCTACACCTTC | CAVEGGGTYGYTF
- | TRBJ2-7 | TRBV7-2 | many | TGTGCCAGCAGCTTAGTGAGTAGAACCTACGAGCAGTACTTC | CASSLVSRTYEQYF
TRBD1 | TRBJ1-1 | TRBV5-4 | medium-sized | TGTGCCAGCACCATTAAAGGGGGCAGGGAAGATGAAGCTTTCTTT | CASTIKGGREDEAFF
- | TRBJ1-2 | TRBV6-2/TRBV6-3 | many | TGTGCCAGCACAGCACGGGGTCAGGGCGTAGTTGGCTACACCTTC | CASTARGQGVVGYTF
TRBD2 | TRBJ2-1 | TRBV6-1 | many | TGTGCCAGCATCCTACTAGCGGGGGTCAGTAATGAGCAGTTCTTC | CASILLAGVSNEQFF
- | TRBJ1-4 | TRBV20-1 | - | TGCAGTGCTACGAGGCCAACTAATGAAAAACTGTTTTTT | CSATRPTNEKLFF
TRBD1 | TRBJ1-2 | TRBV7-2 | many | TGTGCCAGCAGCTTAGATAAACAGGGGGGCCTTGGCTACACCTTC | CASSLDKQGGLGYTF
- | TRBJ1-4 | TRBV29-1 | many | TGCAGCGCCCAATCCTTAACCGGGACCGTAAATGAAAAACTGTTTTTT | CSAQSLTGTVNEKLFF
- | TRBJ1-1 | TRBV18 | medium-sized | TGTGCCAGCTCACCTGGGAGGGACACTGAAGCTTTCTTT | CASSPGRDTEAFF
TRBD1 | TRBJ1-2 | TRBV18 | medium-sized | TGTGCCAGCTCACCCTTAGCACAGGGGGGAGTTAACTATGGCTACACCTTC | CASSPLAQGGVNYGYTF
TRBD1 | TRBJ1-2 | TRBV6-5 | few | TGTGCCAGCAGGTCGCTACAGGGGAGCTATGGCTACACCTTC | CASRSLQGSYGYTF
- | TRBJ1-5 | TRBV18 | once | TGTGCCAGCTCACCAGAATCAGCCACAGGGCAGCCCCAGCATTTT | CASSPESATGQPQHF
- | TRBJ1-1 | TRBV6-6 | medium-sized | TGTGCCGGCTCTTGGACGGTGAACACTGAAGCTTTCTTT | CAGSWTVNTEAFF
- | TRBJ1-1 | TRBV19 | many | TGTGCCAGTAGTATAGGGGTTATCACTTTCTTT | CASSIGVITFF
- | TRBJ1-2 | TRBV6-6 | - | TGTGCCAGCAGTTCCGCCGTCGCTGGTATCACCTTC | CASSSAVAGITF
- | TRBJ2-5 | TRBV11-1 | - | TGTGCCAGCAGCTCGCTCCGAGCCGCCCTAGGGGAGACCCAGTACTTC | CASSSLRAALGETQYF
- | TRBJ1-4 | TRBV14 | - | TGTGCCAGCAGCCAAGTGGGGACCTCTAATGAAAAACTGTTTTTT | CASSQVGTSNEKLFF
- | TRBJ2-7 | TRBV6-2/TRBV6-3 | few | TGTGCCAGCAGTTACTCGGGGGGGGCTGTCTACGAGCAGTACTTC | CASSYSGGAVYEQYF
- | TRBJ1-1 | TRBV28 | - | TGTGCCAGCAGTTTAAAACTATTGGAAGCTTTCTTT | CASSLKLLEAFF
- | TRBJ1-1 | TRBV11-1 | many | TGTGCCAGCAGCTTTAACGAGGGCGACACTGAAGCTTTCTTT | CASSFNEGDTEAFF
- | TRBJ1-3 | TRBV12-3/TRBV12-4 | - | TGTGCCAGCAACACCCCTGGAAACACCATATATTTT | CASNTPGNTIYF
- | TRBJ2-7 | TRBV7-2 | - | TGTGCCAGCGGCCCTAGATTCTCCTACGAGCAGTACTTC | CASGPRFSYEQYF
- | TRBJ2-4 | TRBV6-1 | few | TGTGCCAGTGGACCCGCGTCACAGAATAGGGGCATTCAGTACTTC | CASGPASQNRGIQYF
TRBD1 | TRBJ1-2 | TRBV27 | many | TGTGCCAGCAGTTCTACTGACAGGGTGGGCGGCTACACCTTC | CASSSTDRVGGYTF
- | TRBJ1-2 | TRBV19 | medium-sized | TGTGCCAGTACCGGGCGGGGGGTAAGCAGGGTGGACTATGGCTACACCTTC | CASTGRGVSRVDYGYTF
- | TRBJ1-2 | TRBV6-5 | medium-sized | TGTGCCAGCAGTTACTCGGACAGCAATTATTTAAACTATGGCTACACCTTC | CASSYSDSNYLNYGYTF
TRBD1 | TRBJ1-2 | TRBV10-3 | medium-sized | TGTGCCATCAGTGATCGCAGACAGGGGAGGAACTATGGCTACACCTTC | CAISDRRQGRNYGYTF
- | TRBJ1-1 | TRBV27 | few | - | CASSSSPNSPANTEAFF
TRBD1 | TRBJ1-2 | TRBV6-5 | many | TGTGCCAGCAGTTACCACGGACAGGGCTATGGCTACACCTTC | CASSYHGQGYGYTF
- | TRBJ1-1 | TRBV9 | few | TGTGCCAGCAGCGCCACCGAAGGGACTGAAGCTTTCTTT | CASSATEGTEAFF
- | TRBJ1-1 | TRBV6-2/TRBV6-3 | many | TGTGCCAGCAAACCTCCCCGGGACTTCCCTGAAGCTTTCTTT | CASKPPRDFPEAFF
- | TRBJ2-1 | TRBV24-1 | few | TGTGCCACCAGCGGGGGTGGGGGCTCCTACAATGAGCAGTTCTTC | CATSGGGGSYNEQFF
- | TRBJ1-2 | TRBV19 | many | TGTGCCAGTAGTATGGAAGGGAGGATCGGCTACACCTTC | CASSMEGRIGYTF
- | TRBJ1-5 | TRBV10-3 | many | TGTGCCACCGCTAAGGACAGTCGCAATCAGCCCCAGCATTTT | CATAKDSRNQPQHF